This T cell receptor (beta chain) was retrieved from a study of vaccination and CD4 T cells after COVID-19. Study-level information: Each post-COVID sample was drawn after diagnosis, and the median interval was approximately 92 days (range 35 to 161). After vaccination, a few convalescent patients were sampled at day 14 and at days 161 to 241.

This clonotype was observed a handful of times. The time point: late sampling 161 to 241 days after vaccination in a few convalescent patients. Recorded positive PCR dates fall between March and December 2020, preceding US Alpha, Beta and Delta variants. TCRdb ran MiXCR on the PCR reads and lists one entry per CDR3 protein. The table has around 31,000 distinct CDR3 sequences, approximately 49% seen once; the top ten hold 5.5% to 7.5%. This TCR was sampled from a human donor who had recovered from COVID-19. Sequencing was performed on CD4+ T cells from blood, taken about 7 months after SARS-CoV-2 vaccination.

The CDR3 coding sequence is TGTGCCAGCAGCGCGGGACTTCTTAACACAGATACGCAGTATTTT. Its protein product is CASSAGLLNTDTQYF. The chain couples TRBV7-3 to TRBJ2-3, with D possibly matching TRBD2 (6 bases). CDR1 is SGHTA, CDR2 FQGTGA, per germline. CDR3 length equals 15 residues. V dropped 5 bases and J dropped 2 bases, with 14 bases sitting between them.